This T cell receptor beta chain was retrieved from a study of T cells in women clearing cervical HPV infection. Clones were read by immunoSEQ multiplex PCR, and TCRdb kept only the in-frame ones, dropping some. Its table lists 35,000 to 50,000 clones. Specimen: blood buffy coat. The clonotype comes from a woman aged 18-69 years with a cervical HPV16 infection that either progressed to CIN3+ or cleared (not recorded which).

The CDR3 reads CASSQVEGPSNQPQHF. CDR3 DNA, as far as it was read: TGCGCCAGCAGCCAAGTCGAGGGGCCGAGCAATCAGCCC. The gene calls are TRBV4-1 and TRBJ1-5; TRBD1 might be the D (5 bases). Sequencing ends 3 residues short of the CDR3 end; the germline J gene provides the rest. Germline V gene sequence: CDR1 MGHRA, CDR2 YSYEKL. The germline V and J ends were trimmed by 1 base and 1 base, with 11 bases remaining between them. The CDR3 sequence is 16 residues long.